The next 10 T cell receptor beta chains were all read from a single sample in a study of neoadjuvant anti-PD-1 for oral cavity cancer. The protocol was immunoSEQ multiplex PCR, while the TCRdb copy is restricted to in-frame clones and leaves out a portion. Of more than 15,000 clones listed, roughly 66% are singletons. The sequencing used PBMCs, collected before nivolumab (anti-PD-1) treatment. Every receptor here comes from a person between 40 and 79 years old with oral cavity squamous cell carcinoma.

V is TRBV6-5 and J is TRBJ2-1; 8 nucleotides agree with TRBD1. Germline-derived CDR1 and CDR2 are MNHEY and SVGAGI. V was clipped by 6 bases and J by 9 bases; unmatched bases: 10. This CDR3 region has 14 residues. DNA of the CDR3: TGTGCCAGCAGGAAGTCCCAGGGGGCAGCTGAGCAGTTCTTC. As protein: CASRKSQGAAEQFF.

This chain links TRBV5-1 with TRBJ2-7; TRBD2 matches 8 bases. Looked up from germline, CDR1 is SGHRS and CDR2 is YFSETQ. V was clipped by 4 bases and J by 4 bases; unmatched bases: 10. This CDR3 comprises 15 residues. The CDR3 nucleotides are TGCGCCAGCAGCATCGAGAGCGGGAGAGGATACGAGCAGTACTTC. This gives the protein CASSIESGRGYEQYF.

The chain is built from TRBV5-1 and TRBJ2-7; D unresolved. V dropped 2 bases and J dropped 3 bases, with 12 bases sitting between them. The CDR3 runs 14 residues. Germline V CDR1 and CDR2: SGHRS, YFSETQ. The CDR3 is CASSFDITLYEQYF. The CDR3 DNA is TGCGCCAGCAGCTTTGACATAACCCTCTACGAGCAGTACTTC. Looking up the rest from reference TRBV5-1 and TRBJ2-7 gives the full variable domain: KAGVTQTPRYLIKTRGQQVTLSCSPISGHRSVSWYQQTPGQGLQFLFEYFSETQRNKGNFPGRFSGRQFSNSRSEMNVSTLELGDSALYLCASSFDITLYEQYFGPGTRLTVT.

This clone was counted a few times. The chain joins TRBV10-3 to TRBJ1-3; D gene ambiguous. The CDR3 runs 15 residues. Germline-derived CDR1 and CDR2 are ENHRY and SYGVKD. Trimming cost V 0 bases and J 5 bases, with 11 bases left between them. In nucleotides, the CDR3 is TGTGCCATCAGTGAGTCGGAGGGTTACAGAAACACCATATATTTT. Its protein product is CAISESEGYRNTIYF.

V and J are TRBV6-1 and TRBJ2-1; TRBD1 might be the D (6 bases). The CDR3 runs to 15 residues. V lost 4 bases to trimming and J lost 3 bases, with 13 bases between them. In germline, CDR1 is MNHNS, CDR2 SASEGT. The CDR3 loop reads CASSVSQGIYNEQFF. CDR3 DNA: TGTGCCAGCAGTGTAAGTCAGGGGATCTACAATGAGCAGTTCTTC.

The gene calls are TRBV2 and TRBJ2-7; 11 bases line up with TRBD2. CDR3 size: 17 residues. Looked up from germline, CDR1 is SNHLY and CDR2 is FYNNEI. V was clipped by 0 bases and J by 7 bases; unmatched bases: 11. For the CDR3, the DNA is TGTGCCAGCAGTGAAGCGCTCGAACTAGCGGGAGTCGGGGAGCAGTACTTC. Its translation is CASSEALELAGVGEQYF. Filled out from reference TRBV2 and TRBJ2-7, the complete variable domain reads EPEVTQTPSHQVTQMGQEVILRCVPISNHLYFYWYRQILGQKVEFLVSFYNNEISEKSEIFDDQFSVERPDGSNFTLKIRSTKLEDSAMYFCASSEALELAGVGEQYFGPGTRLTVT.

This chain connects TRBV5-6 to TRBJ2-7; D might be TRBD1 (5 bases). CDR3 size: 14 residues. The germline V and J ends were trimmed by 1 base and 2 bases, with 10 bases remaining between them. Germline lookup yields CDR1 SGHDT and CDR2 YYEEEE. CDR3 sequence: CASSLPTGTYEQYF. The CDR3, as DNA: TGTGCCAGCAGCTTGCCCACAGGAACCTACGAGCAGTACTTC.

This chain joins TRBV7-8 and TRBJ2-5; possible D gene TRBD1, 5 bases. V was cut by 5 bases and J by 1 base, with 14 bases left in between. The germline gives CDR1 SGHVS, CDR2 FQNEAQ. The CDR3 has 15 amino acids. As DNA, the CDR3 is TGTGCCAGCAGCCCCCCCAGGGTCCTCCAAGAGACCCAGTACTTC. As protein: CASSPPRVLQETQYF.

CDR3 sequence reads: CASSLEGDNTEAFF. Here the CDR3 DNA reads TGCGCCAGCAGCTTGGAAGGGGACAACACTGAAGCTTTCTTT. The chain couples TRBV5-1 to TRBJ1-1; a weak D match, TRBD1 (5 bases). Trimming left V 0 bases short and J 2 bases short, with 8 bases between. There are 14 residues in the CDR3. The germline CDR1 and CDR2 sequences are SGHRS and YFSETQ.

This sequence joins TRBV5-1 and TRBJ2-5; D is unresolved. Trimming stripped 4 bases from V and 4 bases from J, with 11 bases between. The CDR3 is 13 amino acids. Germline CDR1 is SGHRS and CDR2 is YFSETQ. The CDR3 sequence is CASSLTGVETQYF. The CDR3 DNA reads as TGCGCCAGCAGCCTGACGGGCGTAGAGACCCAGTACTTC.